The clone carrying this TCR beta chain was seen repeatedly, ten times or more. Its antigen is still unknown. The read gets to within 3 residues of the CDR3 end, and the germline J gene fills in the rest. Control and CVID samples contributed equal amounts of genomic DNA. Only in-frame clones appear in the TCRdb table, and some are missing; sequencing was by immunoSEQ multiplex PCR. Observed in the sample are tens of thousands of clones, none of them singletons. The V gene's germline CDR1 is SNHLY and CDR2 FYNNEI. Trimming shortened V by 6 bases and J by 5 bases, and 13 bases separated the two germline ends. CDR3 length: 13 amino acids. This specimen belongs to a study of T cell clonality in common variable immunodeficiency. Study outcomes and limitations: Compared with controls, CVID subjects had fewer shared TCRbeta clones.

The specimen was peripheral blood mononuclear cells. This TCR came from a person between 18 and 70 years old in good health. This chain uses TRBV2 with TRBJ1-1, with TRBD1 as a possible D gene (5 bases). The DNA read from the CDR3 is TGTGCCAGCAGGGGGCCCAGCGAGACTGAA. It yields the protein CASRGPSETE. The full CDR3 reads CASRGPSETEAFF.